The T cell receptor beta chain described here comes from a study of shared clonotypes between healthy human individuals (dated by TCRdb to about 2020). Context from the whole study: The cohort comprised a couple of women and three men aged 18 to 49 years. Between about 0.85 and 9.5 billion PBMCs per donor were obtained by leukapheresis. To increase sequencing depth and limit assay-specific biases, TCR repertoire library preparation and sequencing were carried out by different laboratories using diverse techniques. To estimate repertoire size and how much clonotype sharing occurs between individuals, the study deeply sequenced the blood TCR repertoires of about five healthy adults. The full study reports these points: Pairwise subsampling indicated that sequencing depth was expected to affect the degree of clonotype sharing among donors. Because the study included a small number of donors, the genetic and exposure-history diversity represented was limited. Sampling was limited to blood, and TCR repertoires in tissue likely differ from TCR repertoires in blood.

Healthy HIV-negative adults with no recently reported acute infections or vaccinations were included as donors. Every donor was a Caucasian adult living in Nashville, Tennessee, USA. In the unsorted samples, roughly 90 million PBMCs were counted, and genomic DNA was extracted using the QIAamp DNA Blood Mini kit. Blood was collected by leukapheresis, and PBMCs were isolated by Ficoll-Histopaque density gradient centrifugation and then cryopreserved in liquid nitrogen vapor phase. V loses 4 bases of germline sequence and J loses 9 bases, and the interval between the two ends is 19 bases. From a lookup of the germline V gene, CDR1 and CDR2 are SGHTA and FQGNSA. From the cysteine through the phenylalanine, the CDR3 covers 15 amino acids. Of all the DNA, just the CDR3 is kept, 45 bases in frame from base 1. Using the deep immunoSEQ assay, TCR CDR3 regions were amplified from genomic DNA by multiplex PCR. For each cell subset, the extracted genomic DNA was distributed evenly across all wells of several immunoSEQ 96-well plates, and each plate served as one replicate. Each replicate PCR for unsorted PBMC received roughly 300 ng genomic DNA, equal to tens of thousands of T cell genomes. Unsorted PBMC genomic DNA was sequenced across ten immunoSEQ deep assay plates. Purified libraries were measured with a Qubit 3.0 fluorometer, size-checked on a Bioanalyzer 2100, and measured again with the KAPA Library Quantification kit. A separate single-read 150-cycle Illumina NextSeq 550 flow cell was used to sequence each immunoSEQ 96-well plate. The study's processing was this. Because only junctional sequences without quality scores were contained in the immunoSEQ output, filtering matching that applied to full-length reads could not be performed. To assign V/J genes and CDR3, sequences were annotated against IMGT germline references using PyIR, a Python wrapper for IgBLAST v1.9. Reads with weak V/J assignments (E-value above 1e-6), missing CDR3, stop codons, out-of-frame junctions, or ambiguous translated residues were removed. V3J clonotypes were defined by identical inferred V gene, J gene, and CDR3 amino acid sequence. Percentage overlap between repertoires was calculated by dividing the number of shared unique clonotypes by the size of the smaller repertoire. Repertoire richness was assessed with RTK rarefaction, the Chao1 estimator, and Recon v2.1 estimates of unobserved clonotypes. TCRdb provides this immuneACCESS table in a form limited to in-frame rearrangements. Some clones are lacking; in checked studies, under half of them reflect an unresolved V gene, and why the rest are absent is not known. For V, J and clone size, that table is used; D and trimming come from the DNA. For this sample there are about half a million clones; roughly 77% appear just once. The ten largest clones capture less than 15% of the sample.

About this clone itself: It lacks a known antigen. No base quality information exists; no much larger clone differs at one position.

Sequenced sample: PBMCs. The rearranged chain carries TRBV7-2 and TRBJ2-1, with a weak D call of TRBD2 (6 bases match). The receptor was derived from a woman aged 40 to 49 in good health. Some clones in this sample may be carry-over from other donors' samples. The DNA reads as follows: TGTGCCAGCAGCTCGGGACTGGTCTTTTCCATTGAGCAGTTCTTC. This encodes CASSSGLVFSIEQFF.